This T cell receptor beta chain was recovered during a study of tumor-infiltrating lymphocytes in localized non-small cell lung cancer. Using immunoSEQ multiplex PCR, the repertoire was profiled, and TCRdb retains in-frame clones only, with some absent. The repertoire holds 8,000 to 9,500 clones, with around 79% as singletons. Study results and caveats: Higher tumor T cell infiltration than in uninvolved lung was supported by TCRbeta sequencing. TCR sequencing covered a subset of patients with enough tissue.

On this clone: Its antigen remains unidentified.

Germline-derived CDR1 and CDR2 are SEHNR and FQNEAQ (reference sequence). Losses at the gene ends were 1 base for V and 2 bases for J; bases not matched to a gene: 4. This CDR3 is built from 15 residues. The V and J genes are TRBV7-9 and TRBJ1-2, with 7 bases fitting TRBD1. The sequence was collected from a human donor with non-small cell lung cancer. Sequenced material: uninvolved lung tissue not adjacent to the tumor. In nucleotides, the CDR3 is TGTGCCAGCAGCTTAGGCTCAGGGGGGAACTATGGCTACACCTTC. Residues: CASSLGSGGNYGYTF.